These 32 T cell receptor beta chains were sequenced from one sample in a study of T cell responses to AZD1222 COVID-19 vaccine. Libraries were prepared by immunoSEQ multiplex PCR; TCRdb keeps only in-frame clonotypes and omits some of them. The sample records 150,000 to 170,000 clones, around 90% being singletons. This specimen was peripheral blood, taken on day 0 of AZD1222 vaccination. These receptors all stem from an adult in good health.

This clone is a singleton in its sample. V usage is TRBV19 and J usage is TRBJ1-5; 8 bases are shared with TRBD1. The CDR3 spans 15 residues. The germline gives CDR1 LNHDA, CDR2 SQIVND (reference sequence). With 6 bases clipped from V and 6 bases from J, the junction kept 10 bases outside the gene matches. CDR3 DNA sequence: TGTGCCAGTAGACGAAGTCCAGGGGGCTTTCAGCCCCAGCATTTT. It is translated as CASRRSPGGFQPQHF.

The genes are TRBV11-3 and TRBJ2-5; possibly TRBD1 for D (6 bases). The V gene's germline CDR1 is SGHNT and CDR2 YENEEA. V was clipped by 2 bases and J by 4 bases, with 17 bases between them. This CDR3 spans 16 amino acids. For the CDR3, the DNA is TGTGCCAGCAGCTTATTAGGACAGCAGTTCGGAGAGACCCAGTACTTC. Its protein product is CASSLLGQQFGETQYF.

In DNA form, the CDR3 reads TGTGCCAGCAGCACGGGACCCCTTGAGTACGAGCAGTACTTC. Its translation: CASSTGPLEYEQYF. The V and J genes are TRBV5-5 and TRBJ2-7; D might be TRBD1 or TRBD2, each matching 5 bases. Per germline, CDR1 SGHKS and CDR2 YYEKEE (reference sequence). V was clipped by 4 bases and J by 4 bases, with 15 bases between them. This CDR3 has 14 residues.

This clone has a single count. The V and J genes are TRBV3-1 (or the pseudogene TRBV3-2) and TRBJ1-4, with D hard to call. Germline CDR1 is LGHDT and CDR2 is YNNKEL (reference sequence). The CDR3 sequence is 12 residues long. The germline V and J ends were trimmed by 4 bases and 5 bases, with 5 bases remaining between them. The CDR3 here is CASSRGNEKLFF. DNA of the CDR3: TGTGCCAGCAGCCGAGGGAATGAAAAACTGTTTTTT.

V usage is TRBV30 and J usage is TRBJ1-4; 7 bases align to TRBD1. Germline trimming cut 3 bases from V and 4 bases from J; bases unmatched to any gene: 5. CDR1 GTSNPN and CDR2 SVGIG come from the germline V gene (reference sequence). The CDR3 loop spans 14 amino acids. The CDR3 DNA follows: TGTGCCTGGAGGTACAGGGGTGGTAATGAAAAACTGTTTTTT. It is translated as CAWRYRGGNEKLFF.

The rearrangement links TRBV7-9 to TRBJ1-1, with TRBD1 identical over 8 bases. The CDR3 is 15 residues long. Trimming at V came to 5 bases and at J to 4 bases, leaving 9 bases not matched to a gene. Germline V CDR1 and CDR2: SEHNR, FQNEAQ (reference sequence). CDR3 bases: TGTGCCAGCAGCACGGGACAGGCCCGGGCCACTGAAGCTTTCTTT. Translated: CASSTGQARATEAFF.

CDR3 nucleotides: TGTGCCAGCGTGCATATTAGCAATCAGCCCCAGCATTTT. Amino acids: CASVHISNQPQHF. The rearrangement uses TRBV28 and TRBJ1-5; D ambiguous. Trimming took 8 bases from V and 0 from J, leaving 8 bases between them. Germline assignment: CDR1 MDHEN and CDR2 SYDVKM. This CDR3 has 13 amino acids. The full variable domain, completed using reference TRBV28 and TRBJ1-5, is DVKVTQSSRYLVKRTGEKVFLECVQDMDHENMFWYRQDPGLGLRLIYFSYDVKMKEKGDIPEGYSVSREKKERFSLILESASTNQTSMYLCASVHISNQPQHFGDGTRLSIL.

The DNA for the CDR3 is TGTGCCAGCAGCTCCGGGTTTACGAACACCGGGGAGCTGTTTTTT. Translated: CASSSGFTNTGELFF. The V and J genes are TRBV7-9 and TRBJ2-2; D uncertain. V lost 4 bases, J lost 0 bases, and 9 bases lay in between. There are 15 residues in the CDR3. Germline lookup yields CDR1 SEHNR and CDR2 FQNEAQ (reference sequence).

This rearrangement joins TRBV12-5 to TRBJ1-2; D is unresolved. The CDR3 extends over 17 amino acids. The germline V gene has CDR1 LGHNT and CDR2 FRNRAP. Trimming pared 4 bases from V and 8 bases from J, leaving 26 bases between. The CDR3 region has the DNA TGTGCTAGTGGTTCCCTGATCGGAGACTCGTTACACATCGGCTACACCTTC. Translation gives CASGSLIGDSLHIGYTF.

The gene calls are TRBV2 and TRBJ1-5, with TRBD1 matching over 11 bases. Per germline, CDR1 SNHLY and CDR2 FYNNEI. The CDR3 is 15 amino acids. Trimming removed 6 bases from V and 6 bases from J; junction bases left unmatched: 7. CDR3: CASSAGQGAIQPQHF. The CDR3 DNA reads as TGTGCCAGCAGCGCCGGACAGGGGGCCATTCAGCCCCAGCATTTT.

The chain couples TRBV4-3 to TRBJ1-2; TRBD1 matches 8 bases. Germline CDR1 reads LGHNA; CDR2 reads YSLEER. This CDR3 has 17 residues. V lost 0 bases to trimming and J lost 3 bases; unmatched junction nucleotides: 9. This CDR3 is CASSQDLDRASDYGYTF. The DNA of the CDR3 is TGCGCCAGCAGCCAAGATTTGGACAGGGCGAGCGACTATGGCTACACCTTC.

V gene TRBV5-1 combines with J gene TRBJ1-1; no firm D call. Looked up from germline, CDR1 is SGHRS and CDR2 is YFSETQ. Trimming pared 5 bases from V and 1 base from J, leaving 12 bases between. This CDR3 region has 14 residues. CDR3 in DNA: TGCGCCAGCAGACATACTGCCGGGAACACTGAAGCTTTCTTT. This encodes CASRHTAGNTEAFF.

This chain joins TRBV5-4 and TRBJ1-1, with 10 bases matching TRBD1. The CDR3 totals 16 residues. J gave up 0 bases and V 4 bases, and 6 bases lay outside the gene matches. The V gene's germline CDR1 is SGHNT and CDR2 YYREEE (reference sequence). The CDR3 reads CASSVDRGRLNTEAFF. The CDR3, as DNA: TGTGCCAGCAGCGTCGACAGGGGGCGACTGAACACTGAAGCTTTCTTT.

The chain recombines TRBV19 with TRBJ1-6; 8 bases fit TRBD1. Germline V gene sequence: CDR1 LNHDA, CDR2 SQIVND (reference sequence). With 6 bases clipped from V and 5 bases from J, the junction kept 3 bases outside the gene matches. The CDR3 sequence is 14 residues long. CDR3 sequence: CASRGGQDNSPLHF. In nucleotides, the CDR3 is TGTGCCAGTAGGGGGGGACAGGATAATTCACCCCTCCACTTT.

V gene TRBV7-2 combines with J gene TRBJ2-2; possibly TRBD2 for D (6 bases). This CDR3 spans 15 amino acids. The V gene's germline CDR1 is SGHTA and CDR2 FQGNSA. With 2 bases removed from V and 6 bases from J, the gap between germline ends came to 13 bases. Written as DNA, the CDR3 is TGTGCCAGCAGCTTAAGTCGCGCTAGCGCCGGGGAGCTGTTTTTT. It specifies CASSLSRASAGELFF.

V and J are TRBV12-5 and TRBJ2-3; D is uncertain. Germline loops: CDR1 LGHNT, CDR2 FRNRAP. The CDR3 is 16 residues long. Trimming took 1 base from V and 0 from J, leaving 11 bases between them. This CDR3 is CASGLGLERSTDTQYF. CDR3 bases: TGTGCTAGTGGTTTGGGTCTGGAGCGTAGCACAGATACGCAGTATTTT.

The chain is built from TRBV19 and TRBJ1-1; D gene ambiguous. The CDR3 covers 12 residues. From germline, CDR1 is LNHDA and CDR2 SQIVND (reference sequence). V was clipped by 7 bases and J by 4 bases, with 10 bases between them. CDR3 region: CASNSVGTEAFF. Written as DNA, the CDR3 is TGTGCCAGTAACAGCGTGGGCACTGAAGCTTTCTTT.

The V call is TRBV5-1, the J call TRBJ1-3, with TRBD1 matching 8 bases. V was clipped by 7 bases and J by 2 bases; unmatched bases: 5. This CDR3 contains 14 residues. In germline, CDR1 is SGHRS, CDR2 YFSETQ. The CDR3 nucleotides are TGCGCCAGCCGCACAGGGGGGACTGGAAACACCATATATTTT. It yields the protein CASRTGGTGNTIYF.

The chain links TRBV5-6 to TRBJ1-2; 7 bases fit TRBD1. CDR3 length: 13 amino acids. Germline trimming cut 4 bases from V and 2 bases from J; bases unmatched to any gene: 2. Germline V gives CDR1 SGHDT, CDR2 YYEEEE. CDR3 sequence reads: CASSGDRNYGYTF. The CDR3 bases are TGTGCCAGCAGCGGGGACAGAAACTATGGCTACACCTTC.

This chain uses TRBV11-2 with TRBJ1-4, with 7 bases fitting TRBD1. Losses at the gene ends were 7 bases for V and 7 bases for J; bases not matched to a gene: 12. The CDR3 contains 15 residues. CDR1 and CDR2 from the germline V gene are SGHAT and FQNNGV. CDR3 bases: TGTGCCAGCACCCTACGGACAGGCGGGGGTGAAAAACTGTTTTTT. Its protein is CASTLRTGGGEKLFF.

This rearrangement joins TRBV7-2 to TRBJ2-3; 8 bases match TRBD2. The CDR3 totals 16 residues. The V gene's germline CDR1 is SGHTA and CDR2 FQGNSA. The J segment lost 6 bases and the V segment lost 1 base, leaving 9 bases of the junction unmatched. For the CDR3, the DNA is TGTGCCAGCAGCTTAGACGGGGGGGCCGGTGGGGATACGCAGTATTTT. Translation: CASSLDGGAGGDTQYF.

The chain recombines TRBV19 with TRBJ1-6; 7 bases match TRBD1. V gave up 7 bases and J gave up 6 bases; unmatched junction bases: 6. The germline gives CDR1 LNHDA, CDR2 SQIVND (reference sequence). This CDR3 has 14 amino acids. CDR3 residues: CASTIGDSNSPLHF. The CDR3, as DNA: TGTGCCAGTACCATTGGGGACAGTAATTCACCCCTCCACTTT.

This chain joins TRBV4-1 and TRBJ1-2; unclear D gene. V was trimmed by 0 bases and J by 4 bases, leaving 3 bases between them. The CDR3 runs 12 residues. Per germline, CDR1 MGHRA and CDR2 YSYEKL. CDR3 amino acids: CASSQDFYGYTF. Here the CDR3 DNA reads TGCGCCAGCAGCCAAGACTTCTATGGCTACACCTTC.

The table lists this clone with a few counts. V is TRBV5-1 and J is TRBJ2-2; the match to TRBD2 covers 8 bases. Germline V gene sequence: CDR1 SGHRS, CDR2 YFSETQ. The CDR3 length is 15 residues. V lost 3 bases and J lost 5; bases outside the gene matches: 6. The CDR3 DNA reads TGCGCCAGCAGCTCCTATGAGCGGGAGACCGGGGAGCTGTTTTTT. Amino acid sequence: CASSSYERETGELFF.

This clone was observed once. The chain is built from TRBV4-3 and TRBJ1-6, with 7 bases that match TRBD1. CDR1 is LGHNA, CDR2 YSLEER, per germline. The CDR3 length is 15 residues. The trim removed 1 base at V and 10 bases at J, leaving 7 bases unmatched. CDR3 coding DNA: TGCGCCAGCAGCCAAGCGGACAGGCAACACTCACCCCTCCACTTT. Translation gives CASSQADRQHSPLHF.

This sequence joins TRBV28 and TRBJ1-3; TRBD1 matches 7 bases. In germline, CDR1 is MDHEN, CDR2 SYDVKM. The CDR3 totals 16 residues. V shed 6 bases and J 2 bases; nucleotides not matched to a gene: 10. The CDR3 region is CASRGTVERPGNTIYF. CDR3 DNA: TGTGCCAGCAGAGGGACAGTGGAGCGTCCTGGAAACACCATATATTTT.

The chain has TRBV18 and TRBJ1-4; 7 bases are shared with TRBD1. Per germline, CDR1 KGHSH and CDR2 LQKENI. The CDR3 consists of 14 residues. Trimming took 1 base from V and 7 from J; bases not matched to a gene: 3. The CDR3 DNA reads TGTGCCAGCTCACCACGACAGGGTGGTGAAAAACTGTTTTTT. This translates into CASSPRQGGEKLFF.

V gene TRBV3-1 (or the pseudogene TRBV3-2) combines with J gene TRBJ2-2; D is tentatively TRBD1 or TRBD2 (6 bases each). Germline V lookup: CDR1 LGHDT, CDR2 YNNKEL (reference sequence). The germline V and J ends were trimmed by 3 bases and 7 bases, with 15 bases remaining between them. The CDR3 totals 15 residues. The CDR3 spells CASSQVGGGNGELFF. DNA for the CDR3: TGTGCCAGCAGCCAGGTCGGGGGCGGGAACGGGGAGCTGTTTTTT.

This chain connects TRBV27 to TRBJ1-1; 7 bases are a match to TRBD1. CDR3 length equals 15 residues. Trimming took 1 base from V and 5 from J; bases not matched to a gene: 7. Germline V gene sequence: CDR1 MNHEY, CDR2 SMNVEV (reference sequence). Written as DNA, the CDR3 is TGTGCCAGCAGTTTATTGCAACAGGGGAGTACTGAAGCTTTCTTT. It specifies CASSLLQQGSTEAFF.

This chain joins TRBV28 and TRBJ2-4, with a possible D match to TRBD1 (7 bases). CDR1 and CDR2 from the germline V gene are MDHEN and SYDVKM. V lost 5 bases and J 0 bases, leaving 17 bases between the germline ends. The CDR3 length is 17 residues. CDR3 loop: CASSPARQGLAKNIQYF. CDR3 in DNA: TGTGCCAGCAGTCCCGCCCGACAGGGACTAGCCAAAAACATTCAGTACTTC.

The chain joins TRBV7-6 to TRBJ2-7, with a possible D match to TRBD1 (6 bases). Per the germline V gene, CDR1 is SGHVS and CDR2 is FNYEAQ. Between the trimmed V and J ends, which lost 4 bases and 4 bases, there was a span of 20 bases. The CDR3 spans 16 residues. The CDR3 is CASSSTWKAQGYEQYF. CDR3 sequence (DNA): TGTGCCAGCAGCTCCACGTGGAAGGCTCAGGGGTACGAGCAGTACTTC.

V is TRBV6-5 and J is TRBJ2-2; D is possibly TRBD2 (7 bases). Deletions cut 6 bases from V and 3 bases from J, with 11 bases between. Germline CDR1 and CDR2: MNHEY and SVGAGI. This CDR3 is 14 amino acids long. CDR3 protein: CASRRGGDTGELFF. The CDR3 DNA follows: TGTGCCAGCAGGAGGGGGGGGGACACCGGGGAGCTGTTTTTT.